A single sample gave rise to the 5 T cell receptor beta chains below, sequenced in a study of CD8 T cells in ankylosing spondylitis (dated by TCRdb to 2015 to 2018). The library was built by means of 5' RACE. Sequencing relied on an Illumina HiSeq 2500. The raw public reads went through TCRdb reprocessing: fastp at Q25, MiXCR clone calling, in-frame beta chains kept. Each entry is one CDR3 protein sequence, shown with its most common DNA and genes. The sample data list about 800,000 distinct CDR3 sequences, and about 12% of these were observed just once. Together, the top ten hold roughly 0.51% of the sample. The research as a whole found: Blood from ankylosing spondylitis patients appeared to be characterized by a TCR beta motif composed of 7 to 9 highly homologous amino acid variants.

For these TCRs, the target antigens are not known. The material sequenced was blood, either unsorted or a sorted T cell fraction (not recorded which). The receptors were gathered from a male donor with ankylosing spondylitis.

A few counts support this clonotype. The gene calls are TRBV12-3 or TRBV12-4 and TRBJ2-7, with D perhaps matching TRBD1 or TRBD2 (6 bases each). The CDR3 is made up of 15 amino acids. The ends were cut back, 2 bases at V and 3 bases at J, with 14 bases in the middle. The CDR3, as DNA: TGTGCCAGCAGTTTAAGGGGGGAGGAAGACTACGAGCAGTACTTC. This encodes CASSLRGEEDYEQYF.

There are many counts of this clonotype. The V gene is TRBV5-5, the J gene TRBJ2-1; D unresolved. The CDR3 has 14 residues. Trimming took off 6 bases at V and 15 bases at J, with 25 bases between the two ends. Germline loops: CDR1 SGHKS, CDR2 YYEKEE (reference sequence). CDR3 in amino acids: CASIPETFQPTRFF. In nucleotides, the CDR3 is TGTGCCAGCATCCCCGAGACCTTTCAGCCGACCCGGTTCTTC.

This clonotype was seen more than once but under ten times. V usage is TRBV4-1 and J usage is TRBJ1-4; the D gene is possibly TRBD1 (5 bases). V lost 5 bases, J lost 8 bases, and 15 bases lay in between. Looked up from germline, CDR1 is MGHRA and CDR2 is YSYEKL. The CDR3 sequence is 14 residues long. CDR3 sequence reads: CASSTGTTREKLFF. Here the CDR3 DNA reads TGCGCCAGCAGCACCGGGACGACGCGAGAAAAACTGTTTTTT.

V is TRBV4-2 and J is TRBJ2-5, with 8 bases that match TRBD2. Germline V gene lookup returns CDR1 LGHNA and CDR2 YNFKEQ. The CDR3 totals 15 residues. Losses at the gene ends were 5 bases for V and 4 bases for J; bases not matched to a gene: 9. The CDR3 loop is CASSANSGLVETQYF. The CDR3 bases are TGTGCCAGCAGCGCAAATTCGGGACTAGTAGAGACCCAGTACTTC.

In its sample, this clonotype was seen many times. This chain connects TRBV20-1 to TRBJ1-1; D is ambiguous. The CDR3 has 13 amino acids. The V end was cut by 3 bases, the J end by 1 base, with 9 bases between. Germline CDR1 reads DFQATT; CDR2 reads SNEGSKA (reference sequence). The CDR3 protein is CSARVTANTEAFF. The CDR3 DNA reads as TGCAGTGCTAGGGTGACGGCGAACACTGAAGCTTTCTTT.